The next 29 T cell receptor beta chains were all read from a single sample in a study of blood T cell repertoires in COVID-19. The assay was immunoSEQ multiplex PCR, and TCRdb's table has in-frame clones only and misses some. The repertoire holds around 120,000 clones, with around 89% as singletons. Source material: peripheral blood. The receptor set was obtained from a woman of 80 years or more with acute or convalescent COVID-19.

As concerns this clone: Distinct nucleotide sequences in the sample also encode this CDR3. The chain has TRBV2 and TRBJ2-5, with 7 positions matching TRBD1. V trimming: 4 bases; J trimming: 2 bases; junction bases outside the gene matches: 1. Germline V gene sequence: CDR1 SNHLY, CDR2 FYNNEI. The CDR3 runs 13 residues. The CDR3 protein is CASSGDSQETQYF. DNA of the CDR3: TGTGCCAGCAGTGGGGACAGTCAAGAGACCCAGTACTTC.

This chain links TRBV19 with TRBJ1-1; unclear D gene. The CDR3 sequence is 15 residues long. Germline V gene data show CDR1 as LNHDA and CDR2 as SQIVND (reference sequence). V was shortened by 2 bases and J by 7 bases, with 17 bases between the two germline ends. The CDR3 sequence: CASSIRTGKLLEAFF. Here the CDR3 DNA reads TGTGCCAGTAGTATAAGAACGGGGAAATTGCTTGAAGCTTTCTTT.

The chain employs TRBV15 and TRBJ2-2, with 8 bases lining up with TRBD1. The CDR3 extends over 16 amino acids. The germline V gene encodes CDR1 LNHNV and CDR2 YYDKDF (reference sequence). After removal of 2 bases from V and 3 bases from J, the junction contained 5 bases not matched to a gene. Here the CDR3 DNA reads TGTGCCACCAGCAGATTCGGACAGGGCGACACCGGGGAGCTGTTTTTT. It encodes CATSRFGQGDTGELFF.

The chain employs TRBV4-1 and TRBJ2-7, with D perhaps TRBD1 (5 bases). The V end was cut by 4 bases, the J end by 9 bases, with 16 bases between. Germline values: CDR1 MGHRA, CDR2 YSYEKL. The CDR3 sequence is 13 residues long. The CDR3 DNA reads as TGCGCCAGCAGCCCCCTGGGGCTCTTAAGGCAGTACTTC. Translated, it gives CASSPLGLLRQYF.

This clone was observed a handful of times. This chain links TRBV7-2 with TRBJ2-7; 8 nucleotides match TRBD1. Per the germline V gene, CDR1 is SGHTA and CDR2 is FQGNSA. This CDR3 is 15 amino acids long. Germline trimming cut 4 bases from V and 6 bases from J; bases unmatched to any gene: 11. The DNA of the CDR3 is TGTGCCAGCAGCTCTGTCCGGGACAGGTCTGTCGAGCAGTACTTC. Residues: CASSSVRDRSVEQYF. The whole variable domain, remainder taken from reference TRBV7-2 and TRBJ2-7, is GAGVSQSPSNKVTEKGKDVELRCDPISGHTALYWYRQSLGQGLEFLIYFQGNSAPDKSGLPSDRFSAERTGGSVSTLTIQRTQQEDSAVYLCASSSVRDRSVEQYFGPGTRLTVT.

This clone was seen a few times. The CDR3 DNA reads as TGTGCCAGCAGCTTACTAGAGACCCAGTACTTC. It codes for CASSLLETQYF. V gene TRBV5-8 combines with J gene TRBJ2-5; D unresolved. The CDR3 has 11 amino acids. V was clipped by 2 bases and J by 4 bases, with 3 bases between them. Germline CDR1 reads SGHTS; CDR2 reads YDEGEE.

V and J are TRBV28 and TRBJ1-3; weak D call: TRBD1 (5 bases). Germline V CDR1 and CDR2: MDHEN, SYDVKM. Trimming stripped 5 bases from V and 1 base from J, with 12 bases between. This CDR3 comprises 15 residues. CDR3 DNA sequence: TGTGCCAGCAGTACACTTGGGGGGTCTGGAAACACCATATATTTT. Translated, it gives CASSTLGGSGNTIYF.

V is TRBV25-1 and J is TRBJ1-6; D remains ambiguous. Trimming shortened V by 8 bases and J by 6 bases, and 11 bases separated the two germline ends. Germline CDR1 is MGHDK and CDR2 is SYGVNS. The CDR3 totals 13 residues. The CDR3 DNA sequence: TGTGCCAGCTCAAGGGAGGGTAATTCACCCCTCCACTTT. Protein: CASSREGNSPLHF.

The chain is built from TRBV5-4 and TRBJ2-1; D might be TRBD2 (5 bases). V was cut by 2 bases and J by 6 bases, with 21 bases left in between. The V gene's germline CDR1 is SGHNT and CDR2 YYREEE (reference sequence). This CDR3 has 17 amino acids. CDR3 coding DNA: TGTGCCAGCAGCTTTCCTAGCACGACCCCTAACCCCAATGAGCAGTTCTTC. Protein sequence: CASSFPSTTPNPNEQFF.

The chain uses TRBV6-5 and TRBJ2-7, with a tentative D call TRBD2 (6 bases). This CDR3 region has 15 residues. With 5 bases removed from V and 5 bases from J, the gap between germline ends came to 19 bases. Germline-derived CDR1 and CDR2 are MNHEY and SVGAGI. DNA of the CDR3: TGTGCCAGCAGTCCCCAGGGACTCGCTCGCAACGAGCAGTACTTC. This gives the protein CASSPQGLARNEQYF.

The rearrangement links TRBV4-1 to TRBJ1-2; no reliable D call. Trimming pared 1 base from V and 0 bases from J, leaving 12 bases between. Per germline, CDR1 MGHRA and CDR2 YSYEKL. The CDR3 runs to 16 residues. Here the CDR3 DNA reads TGCGCCAGCAGCCAAGGTCGGGGTCCTTCTAACTATGGCTACACCTTC. This codes for CASSQGRGPSNYGYTF.

The rearrangement uses TRBV27 and TRBJ2-3; TRBD2 agrees at 10 bases. Per germline, CDR1 MNHEY and CDR2 SMNVEV (reference sequence). The CDR3 is 16 residues long. Trimming at V came to 4 bases and at J to 4 bases, leaving 8 bases not matched to a gene. The CDR3 nucleotides are TGTGCCAGCAGTTCGCCCGGGACTAGCGTTGCAGATACGCAGTATTTT. Protein sequence: CASSSPGTSVADTQYF.

The chain links TRBV10-1 to TRBJ2-5; 7 positions agree with TRBD2. This CDR3 is built from 14 residues. The J segment lost 2 bases and the V segment lost 5 bases, leaving 5 bases of the junction unmatched. Per the germline V gene, CDR1 is WNHNN and CDR2 is SYGVQD (reference sequence). The CDR3 is CASSKGGGQETQYF. The CDR3 bases are TGCGCCAGCAGTAAGGGCGGGGGACAAGAGACCCAGTACTTC.

The rearrangement uses TRBV7-9 and TRBJ2-1, with TRBD1 matching over 7 bases. Germline CDR1 is SEHNR and CDR2 is FQNEAQ (reference sequence). Trimming at V came to 5 bases and at J to 1 base, leaving 5 bases not matched to a gene. This CDR3 is built from 15 residues. The CDR3 region has the DNA TGTGCCAGCAGCGGAGACAGGGCTTCCTACAATGAGCAGTTCTTC. Amino acids: CASSGDRASYNEQFF.

The V and J genes are TRBV7-9 and TRBJ1-6; D is ambiguous. This CDR3 comprises 15 residues. Trimming removed 2 bases at V and 5 bases at J, with 10 bases between. In germline, CDR1 is SEHNR, CDR2 FQNEAQ (reference sequence). CDR3 in DNA: TGTGCCAGCAGCTTATTTGAGCCGCATAATTCACCCCTCCACTTT. Translation: CASSLFEPHNSPLHF.

This clone showed up just once. The chain is built from TRBV15 and TRBJ1-3, with D unresolved. Germline-derived CDR1 and CDR2 are LNHNV and YYDKDF (reference sequence). The CDR3 sequence is 15 residues long. The ends were cut back, 5 bases at V and 0 bases at J, with 11 bases in the middle. CDR3 coding DNA: TGTGCCACCAGCCCCCGACACAACTCTGGAAACACCATATATTTT. This encodes CATSPRHNSGNTIYF.

This chain connects TRBV9 to TRBJ1-2, with D possibly being TRBD1 (6 bases). Trimming shortened V by 0 bases and J by 2 bases, and 11 bases separated the two germline ends. The CDR3 runs to 15 residues. The germline gives CDR1 SGDLS, CDR2 YYNGEE. CDR3 protein: CASSVGGQGNYGYTF. CDR3 nucleotides: TGTGCCAGCAGCGTAGGGGGCCAGGGGAACTATGGCTACACCTTC. Supplemented by reference TRBV9 and TRBJ1-2, the full variable domain reads DSGVTQTPKHLITATGQRVTLRCSPRSGDLSVYWYQQSLDQGLQFLIQYYNGEERAKGNILERFSAQQFPDLHSELNLSSLELGDSALYFCASSVGGQGNYGYTFGSGTRLTVV.

This clone turned up a few times. The chain is built from TRBV9 and TRBJ1-2; tentative D call: TRBD1 (5 bases). The V end was cut by 0 bases, the J end by 0 bases, with 6 bases between. The CDR3 runs to 14 residues. CDR1 SGDLS and CDR2 YYNGEE come from the germline V gene. The CDR3 here is CASSVATANYGYTF. The CDR3 DNA reads as TGTGCCAGCAGCGTAGCGACAGCTAACTATGGCTACACCTTC.

V usage is TRBV6-5 and J usage is TRBJ1-3; D uncertain. V dropped 0 bases and J dropped 4 bases, with 10 bases sitting between them. From germline, CDR1 is MNHEY and CDR2 SVGAGI. CDR3 size: 15 residues. This CDR3 reads CASSYSLVEGNTIYF. The CDR3 coding sequence is TGTGCCAGCAGTTACTCATTAGTCGAGGGAAACACCATATATTTT.

J is TRBJ1-1 and V is TRBV12-3 or TRBV12-4, with D uncertain. The CDR3 runs 13 residues. Trimming shortened V by 3 bases and J by 2 bases, and 7 bases separated the two germline ends. This chain's CDR3 is CASSLASNTEAFF. CDR3 sequence (DNA): TGTGCCAGCAGTTTGGCCAGTAACACTGAAGCTTTCTTT.

The rearrangement links TRBV5-1 to TRBJ1-2, with D perhaps matching TRBD1 (5 bases). Germline V gene lookup returns CDR1 SGHRS and CDR2 YFSETQ. Trimming cost V 0 bases and J 5 bases, with 14 bases left between them. There are 15 residues in the CDR3. The DNA of the CDR3 is TGCGCCAGCAGCTTGGACGGGGGGTTGTCGTATGGCTACACCTTC. This encodes CASSLDGGLSYGYTF.

The chain uses TRBV5-1 and TRBJ1-1; D is unclear. The CDR3 runs to 15 residues. CDR1 and CDR2 from the germline V gene are SGHRS and YFSETQ. V gave up 0 bases and J gave up 4 bases, with 13 bases separating them. As DNA, the CDR3 is TGCGCCAGCAGCTTGGAGGTAGGGAGGACCACTGAAGCTTTCTTT. Translation: CASSLEVGRTTEAFF. Full variable domain (missing parts from reference TRBV5-1 and TRBJ1-1): KAGVTQTPRYLIKTRGQQVTLSCSPISGHRSVSWYQQTPGQGLQFLFEYFSETQRNKGNFPGRFSGRQFSNSRSEMNVSTLELGDSALYLCASSLEVGRTTEAFFGQGTRLTVV.

This chain connects TRBV28 to TRBJ2-7; 9 bases match TRBD2. CDR1 and CDR2 (germline): MDHEN, SYDVKM. This CDR3 is built from 14 residues. Trimming took 6 bases from V and 4 from J; bases not matched to a gene: 7. For the CDR3, the DNA is TGTGCCAGCAGCGCACCGGGACTAGCATACGAGCAGTACTTC. Its translation is CASSAPGLAYEQYF.

The CDR3 protein is CASSERPSGPYNEQFF. CDR3 nucleotides: TGCGCCAGCAGTGAGAGGCCCAGCGGCCCCTACAATGAGCAGTTCTTC. This chain links TRBV10-1 with TRBJ2-1; a weak D match, TRBD2 (5 bases). The CDR3 has 16 residues. V was clipped by 2 bases and J by 2 bases, with 13 bases between them. The germline V gene encodes CDR1 WNHNN and CDR2 SYGVQD (reference sequence).

This clone has more than one count but fewer than ten. The chain links TRBV29-1 to TRBJ2-1; 8 positions agree with TRBD2. Germline lookup yields CDR1 SQVTM and CDR2 ANQGSEA. Germline trimming cut 1 base from V and 9 bases from J; bases unmatched to any gene: 2. This CDR3 is 12 amino acids long. The CDR3 loop is CSVEASGLEQFF. In DNA, the CDR3 is TGCAGCGTTGAAGCTAGCGGGCTTGAGCAGTTCTTC.

The chain couples TRBV28 to TRBJ1-1; 7 bases map to TRBD1. With 6 bases clipped from V and 5 bases from J, the junction kept 12 bases outside the gene matches. Germline CDR1 is MDHEN and CDR2 is SYDVKM. CDR3 length: 15 amino acids. CDR3 nucleotides: TGTGCCAGCAGGGCTATAGGGGCAGGGGGGACTGAAGCTTTCTTT. This translates into CASRAIGAGGTEAFF.

The chain combines TRBV27 with TRBJ2-1, with 9 bases aligning to TRBD1. Germline values: CDR1 MNHEY, CDR2 SMNVEV (reference sequence). The CDR3 is made up of 11 amino acids. The V and J ends lost 4 bases and 15 bases, in that order; junction bases with no gene match: 4. CDR3 bases: TGTGCCAGCAGTTCACAGGGGGCTTTGTTCTTC. Amino acids: CASSSQGALFF.

This rearrangement joins TRBV5-1 to TRBJ1-2, with D tentatively TRBD1 (5 bases). This CDR3 has 14 amino acids. Germline assignment: CDR1 SGHRS and CDR2 YFSETQ. Trimming took off 5 bases at V and 2 bases at J, with 13 bases between the two ends. This CDR3 reads CASRVVQGNYGYTF. In DNA, the CDR3 is TGCGCCAGCAGAGTGGTGCAGGGCAACTATGGCTACACCTTC.

The V and J genes are TRBV29-1 and TRBJ2-1; D might be TRBD2 (5 bases). Trimming took off 7 bases at V and 8 bases at J, with 21 bases between the two ends. Per the germline V gene, CDR1 is SQVTM and CDR2 is ANQGSEA. The CDR3 runs to 14 residues. In DNA form, the CDR3 reads TGCAGCGCCGAACGAGGCGCGGGCGGGTATGAGCAGTTCTTC. Protein product: CSAERGAGGYEQFF.